This T cell receptor beta chain was identified during a study of blood T cells in healthy people across ages. There are 11 residues in the CDR3. CDR1 is SNHLY and CDR2 is FYNNEI in the germline V gene. Alongside a J-beta primer mix, a sample-barcoded 5' primer served in a second PCR lasting roughly 6 to 12 cycles. TCRdb re-derived calls from the 5' RACE reads in MiXCR, one entry per CDR3 protein. The table has 540,000 or so distinct CDR3 sequences, 24% seen once. These sequences were also reported in another study, on T cells of mothers and their children. That investigation notes: Three healthy Caucasian mothers gave samples, and so did their six children.

J is TRBJ2-5 and V is TRBV2; D ambiguous. The better agreement between TRBJ2-7 and the DNA end casts doubt on the J call. Sequencing was done on a sample of blood. This TCR derives from a boy aged 5-17 years in good health. This CDR3 is CASGVSYEQYF. The CDR3 DNA is TGTGCCAGCGGAGTCTCCTACGAGCAGTACTTC.